This T cell receptor (beta chain) was profiled in a study of cytomegalovirus exposure and HLA in healthy donors. Overall study findings and caveats: The study dropped some indistinguishable V segments, TRBV6-2 and TRBV6-3 among them. In a later analysis, a genetic analysis reported fewer productive-TCR N-insertions in an Asian-associated ancestry cluster than the cohort average.

There are 14 residues in the CDR3. The V end was cut by 7 bases, the J end by 4 bases, with 17 bases between. Germline values: CDR1 SGHRS, CDR2 YFSETQ. Use of 60 Vbeta and 13 Jbeta primers characterized the PCR. The repertoire was sequenced with immunoSEQ multiplex PCR; TCRdb's copy has only in-frame clones and lacks some. This repertoire shows 170,000 or so clones, less than 80% found once; its top ten account for roughly 0.64%. Healthy bone marrow donors supplied every sample. In regard to this clone: Its target is not known.

The V and J genes are TRBV5-1 and TRBJ1-1, with a possible D match to TRBD1 (5 bases). The TCR sequence derives from a woman aged 40 to 50 in good health and CMV-seronegative. Sample: PBMCs. The CDR3 sequence: CASGLNQGSTEAFF. The DNA for the CDR3 is TGCGCCAGCGGACTAAACCAGGGTAGCACTGAAGCTTTCTTT. The full variable domain, in which reference TRBV5-1 and TRBJ1-1 provide the parts outside the CDR3, is KAGVTQTPRYLIKTRGQQVTLSCSPISGHRSVSWYQQTPGQGLQFLFEYFSETQRNKGNFPGRFSGRQFSNSRSEMNVSTLELGDSALYLCASGLNQGSTEAFFGQGTRLTVV.